This T cell receptor (beta chain) was recorded in a study of cytomegalovirus exposure and HLA in healthy donors. The assay was immunoSEQ multiplex PCR, and TCRdb's table has in-frame clones only and misses some. The table lists a few hundred thousand clones, around 87% of them singletons. The TCR comes from a woman under 30 in good health and CMV-seronegative. The sequenced sample was PBMCs.

CDR3 nucleotides: TGTGCCAGCAGCTTACAACTAGACACCGGGGAGCTGTTTTTT. This translates into CASSLQLDTGELFF. The gene calls are TRBV7-2 and TRBJ2-2; D might be TRBD2 (5 bases). The V gene lost 2 bases and the J gene lost 3 bases, with 7 bases spanning the gap. Germline V lookup: CDR1 SGHTA, CDR2 FQGNSA. The CDR3 sequence is 14 residues long. The variable domain in full, with the rest retrieved from reference TRBV7-2 and TRBJ2-2, is GAGVSQSPSNKVTEKGKDVELRCDPISGHTALYWYRQSLGQGLEFLIYFQGNSAPDKSGLPSDRFSAERTGGSVSTLTIQRTQQEDSAVYLCASSLQLDTGELFFGEGSRLTVL.